This TCR beta chain appears in the sequencing data of a study of T cells in Graves' hyperthyroidism and ophthalmopathy. Amplification yielded TCR beta CDR3 regions, with RNA transcripts as the source. HTBI primers were employed in a first-round RT-PCR of the TCR CDR3. One entry per CDR3 protein, called by TCRdb with MiXCR from the multiplex PCR reads. In the table there are roughly 380,000 distinct CDR3 sequences, about 20% of which are singletons. Among the patients, aged 18 to 65, hyperthyroidism was newly diagnosed and had lasted under 2 months. Uncontrolled infection, other autoimmune disease, pregnancy and lactation each barred patients from inclusion. The study based diagnoses on clinical symptoms, serum thyroxine and TRAb, thyroid ultrasound and orbital computed tomography. The study's findings and limits: The model's output predicted ophthalmopathy at a median of roughly 6.9 months prior to onset.

The CDR3 runs to 15 residues. CDR1 is MNHNS and CDR2 is SASEGT in the germline V gene. Regarding this clonotype: The antigen is unknown. This sequence may be a read error, since a much larger clone differs from it by one base.

The specimen was blood. The receptor comes from a young woman with Graves' hyperthyroidism. The V gene is TRBV6-1, the J gene TRBJ1-6; 9 nucleotides match TRBD1. This chain's CDR3 is CASSGRTGDNSPLRF. The CDR3 bases are TGTGCCAGCAGCGGCCGGACAGGGGATAATTCACCCCTCCGCTTT.